What follows describes a single T cell receptor beta chain. As yet, its antigen is unknown. 13 Jbeta primers and 60 Vbeta primers were used for the PCR. The table came from immunoSEQ multiplex PCR; TCRdb's copy has only in-frame clones and leaves some out. Of some 140,000 clones listed, roughly 77% are singletons. Trimming cost V 0 bases and J 11 bases, with 13 bases left between them. The CDR3 length is 13 residues. Per the germline V gene, CDR1 is LGHNA and CDR2 is YSLEER. The data were taken from a study of cytomegalovirus exposure and HLA in healthy donors. General study points: With high specificity and sensitivity, the classifier reportedly diagnosed cytomegalovirus status.

The genes are TRBV4-3 and TRBJ1-1; perhaps TRBD1 as D (6 bases). The sequencing input was PBMCs. This clonotype originated in a female donor in good health and CMV-seronegative. The CDR3 reads CASSQDLAGAAFF. The CDR3 nucleotides are TGCGCCAGCAGCCAAGATCTGGCGGGGGCTGCTTTCTTT.